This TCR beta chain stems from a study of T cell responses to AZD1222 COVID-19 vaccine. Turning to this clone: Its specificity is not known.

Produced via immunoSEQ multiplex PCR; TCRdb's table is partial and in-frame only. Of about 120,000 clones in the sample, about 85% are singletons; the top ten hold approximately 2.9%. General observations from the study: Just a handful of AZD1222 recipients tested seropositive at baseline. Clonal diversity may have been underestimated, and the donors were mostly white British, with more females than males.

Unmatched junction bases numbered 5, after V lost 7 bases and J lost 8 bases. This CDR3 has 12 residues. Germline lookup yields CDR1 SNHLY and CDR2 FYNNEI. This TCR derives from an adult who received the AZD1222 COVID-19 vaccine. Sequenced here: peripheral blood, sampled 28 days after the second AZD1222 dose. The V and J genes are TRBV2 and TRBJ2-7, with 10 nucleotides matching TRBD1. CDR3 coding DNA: TGTGCCAGCAACGGACAGGGGGTGAAGCAGTACTTC. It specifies CASNGQGVKQYF.